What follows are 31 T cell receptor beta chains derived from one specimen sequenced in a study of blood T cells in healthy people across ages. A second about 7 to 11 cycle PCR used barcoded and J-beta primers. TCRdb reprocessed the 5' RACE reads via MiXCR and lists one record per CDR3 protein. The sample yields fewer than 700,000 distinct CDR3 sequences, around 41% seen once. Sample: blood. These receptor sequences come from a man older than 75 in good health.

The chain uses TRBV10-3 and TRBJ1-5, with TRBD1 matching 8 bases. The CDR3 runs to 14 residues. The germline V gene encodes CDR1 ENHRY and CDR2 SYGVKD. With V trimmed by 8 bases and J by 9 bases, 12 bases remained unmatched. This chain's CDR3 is CAIGRQGSVGPQHF. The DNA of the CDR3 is TGTGCCATCGGCAGACAGGGGTCAGTGGGGCCCCAGCATTTT.

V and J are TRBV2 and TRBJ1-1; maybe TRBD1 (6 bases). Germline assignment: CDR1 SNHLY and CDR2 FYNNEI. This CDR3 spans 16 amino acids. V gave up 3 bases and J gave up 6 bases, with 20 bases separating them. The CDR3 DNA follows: TGTGCCAGCAGTGATTTAATCTCGGGACAAGATCCTGAAGCTTTCTTT. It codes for CASSDLISGQDPEAFF.

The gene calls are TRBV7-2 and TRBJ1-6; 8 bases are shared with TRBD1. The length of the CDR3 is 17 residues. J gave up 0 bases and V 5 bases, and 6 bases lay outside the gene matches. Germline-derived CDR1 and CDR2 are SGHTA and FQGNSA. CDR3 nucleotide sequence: TGTGCCAGCAGCCCGCGGGACAGGAGCTCCTATAATTCACCCCTCCACTTT. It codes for CASSPRDRSSYNSPLHF.

As DNA, the CDR3 is TGTGCCAGCAGTTACTCGGGAGTTAATGAAAAACTGTTTTTT. As protein: CASSYSGVNEKLFF. The chain uses TRBV6-5 and TRBJ1-4; D is unclear. Per the germline V gene, CDR1 is MNHEY and CDR2 is SVGAGI. The V end lost 0 bases, the J end lost 4 bases, and 6 bases lay between the germline ends. The CDR3 covers 14 residues.

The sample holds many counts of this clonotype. CDR3 region: CASSYSGRGNEQFF. The CDR3 DNA is TGTGCCAGCAGTTACTCGGGCAGGGGAAATGAGCAGTTCTTC. The chain links TRBV6-2 or TRBV6-3 to TRBJ2-1; D might be TRBD1 (6 bases). Per germline, CDR1 MNHEY and CDR2 SVGEGT. The CDR3 length is 14 residues. V gave up 0 bases and J gave up 7 bases, with 10 bases separating them.

The CDR3 is CASSSTLAGVSPGEQFF. The CDR3 DNA reads as TGTGCCAGCAGCTCCACCCTAGCGGGAGTCTCCCCGGGTGAGCAGTTCTTC. The V and J genes are TRBV7-9 and TRBJ2-1; 10 bases agree with TRBD2. V shed 4 bases, J shed 9 bases, and the junction held 15 bases outside the gene matches. The V gene's germline CDR1 is SEHNR and CDR2 FQNEAQ (reference sequence). The CDR3 is 17 amino acids.

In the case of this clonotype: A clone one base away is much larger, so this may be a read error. The CDR3 reads CASSPGRGTYGQYF. The CDR3 coding sequence is TGTGCCAGCAGTCCTGGGAGGGGGACCTACGGGCAGTACTTC. V is TRBV12-3 or TRBV12-4 and J is TRBJ2-7; D perhaps matches TRBD2 (7 bases). The CDR3 is 14 amino acids.

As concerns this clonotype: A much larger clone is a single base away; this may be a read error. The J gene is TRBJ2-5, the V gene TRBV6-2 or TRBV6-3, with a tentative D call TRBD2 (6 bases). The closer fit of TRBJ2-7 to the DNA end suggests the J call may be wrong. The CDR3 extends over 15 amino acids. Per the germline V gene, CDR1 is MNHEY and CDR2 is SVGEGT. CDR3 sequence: CASSARAQRAYEQYF. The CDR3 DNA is TGTGCCAGCAGTGCCCGGGCACAGCGGGCCTACGAGCAGTACTTC.

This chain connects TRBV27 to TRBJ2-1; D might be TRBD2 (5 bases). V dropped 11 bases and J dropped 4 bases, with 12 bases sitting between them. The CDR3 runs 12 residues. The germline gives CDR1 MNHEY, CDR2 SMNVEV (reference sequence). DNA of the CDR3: TGTGCCGGCGAATCGGGGTACAATGAGCAGTTCTTC. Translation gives CAGESGYNEQFF.

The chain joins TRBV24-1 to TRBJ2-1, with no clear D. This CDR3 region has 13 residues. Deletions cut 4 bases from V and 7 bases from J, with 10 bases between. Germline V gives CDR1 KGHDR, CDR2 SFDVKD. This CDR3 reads CATSDGLSNEQFF. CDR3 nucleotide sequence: TGTGCCACCAGTGACGGTTTGTCTAATGAGCAGTTCTTC.

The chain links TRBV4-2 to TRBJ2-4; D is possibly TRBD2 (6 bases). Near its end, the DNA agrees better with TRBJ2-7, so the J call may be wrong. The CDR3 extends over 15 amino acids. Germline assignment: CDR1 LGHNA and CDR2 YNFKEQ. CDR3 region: CASSQGGGDLYEQYF. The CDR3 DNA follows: TGTGCCAGCAGCCAAGGGGGCGGGGACCTCTACGAGCAGTACTTC.

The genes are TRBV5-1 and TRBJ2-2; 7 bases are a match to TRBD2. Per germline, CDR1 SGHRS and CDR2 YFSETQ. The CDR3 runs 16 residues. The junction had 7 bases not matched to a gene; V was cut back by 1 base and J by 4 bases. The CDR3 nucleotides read TGCGCCAGCAGCTTGAGTCTCAGCGGGACCACCGGGGAGCTGTTTTTT. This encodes CASSLSLSGTTGELFF.

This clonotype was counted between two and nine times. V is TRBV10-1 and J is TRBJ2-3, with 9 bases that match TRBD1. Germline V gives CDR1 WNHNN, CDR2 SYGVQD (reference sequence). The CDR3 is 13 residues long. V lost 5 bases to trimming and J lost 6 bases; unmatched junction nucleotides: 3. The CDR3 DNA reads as TGCGCCAGCAGTCGGACAGGGGAGGATACGCAGTATTTT. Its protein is CASSRTGEDTQYF.

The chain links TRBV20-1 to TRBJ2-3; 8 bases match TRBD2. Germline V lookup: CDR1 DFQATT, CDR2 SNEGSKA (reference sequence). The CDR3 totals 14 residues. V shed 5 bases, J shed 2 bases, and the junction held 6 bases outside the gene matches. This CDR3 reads CSAFSGKLTDTQYF. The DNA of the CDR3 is TGCAGTGCTTTTAGCGGGAAACTCACAGATACGCAGTATTTT.

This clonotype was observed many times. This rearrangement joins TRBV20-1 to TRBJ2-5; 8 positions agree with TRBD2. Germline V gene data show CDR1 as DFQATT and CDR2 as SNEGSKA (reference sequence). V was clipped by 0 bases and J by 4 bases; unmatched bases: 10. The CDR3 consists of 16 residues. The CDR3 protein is CSARDPGGRQIETQYF. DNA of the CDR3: TGCAGTGCTAGAGATCCAGGCGGGAGGCAGATAGAGACCCAGTACTTC.

The CDR3 region is CASSKQGSLEKLFF. The CDR3 region has the DNA TGTGCCAGCAGTAAACAGGGGTCTCTGGAAAAACTGTTTTTT. The chain is built from TRBV7-2 and TRBJ1-4, with 7 nucleotides matching TRBD1. The CDR3 totals 14 residues. The ends lost 6 bases at V and 8 bases at J; junction bases unmatched: 9. Germline values: CDR1 SGHTA, CDR2 FQGNSA.

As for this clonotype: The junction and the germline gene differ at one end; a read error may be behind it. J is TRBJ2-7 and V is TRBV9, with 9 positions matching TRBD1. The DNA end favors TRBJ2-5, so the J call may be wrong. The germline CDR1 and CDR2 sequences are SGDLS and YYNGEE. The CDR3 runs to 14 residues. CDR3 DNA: TGTGCCGGCAGGACCGGGACAGGGCAAGAGACCCAGTACTTC. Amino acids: CAGRTGTGQETQYF.

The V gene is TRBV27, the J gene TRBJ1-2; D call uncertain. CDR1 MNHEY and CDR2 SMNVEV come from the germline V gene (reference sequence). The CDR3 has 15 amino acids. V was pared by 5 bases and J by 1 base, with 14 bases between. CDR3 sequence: CASSGLAGVNYGYTF. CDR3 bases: TGTGCCAGCAGTGGATTGGCAGGTGTTAACTATGGCTACACCTTC.

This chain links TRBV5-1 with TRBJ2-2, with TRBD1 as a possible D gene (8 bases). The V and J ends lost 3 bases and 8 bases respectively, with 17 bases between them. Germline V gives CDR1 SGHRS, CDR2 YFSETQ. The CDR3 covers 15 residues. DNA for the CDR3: TGCGCCAGCAGCTATGACAGGGGAGGGACTGGGGAGCTGTTTTTT. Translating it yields CASSYDRGGTGELFF.

This chain's CDR3 is CASSSGQGAVKQYF. The CDR3 DNA follows: TGTGCCAGCAGTTCGGGACAGGGGGCGGTTAAGCAGTACTTC. V and J are TRBV12-3 or TRBV12-4 and TRBJ2-5; TRBD1 matches at 12 bases. This CDR3 has 14 amino acids. V dropped 4 bases and J dropped 11; count of bases not matched to a gene: 8.

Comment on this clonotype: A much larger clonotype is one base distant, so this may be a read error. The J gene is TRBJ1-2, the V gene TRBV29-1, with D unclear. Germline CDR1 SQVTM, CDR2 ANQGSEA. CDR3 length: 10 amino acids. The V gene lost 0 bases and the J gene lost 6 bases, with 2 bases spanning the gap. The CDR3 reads CSVEDDGYTF. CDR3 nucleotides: TGCAGCGTTGAAGACGATGGCTACACCTTC.

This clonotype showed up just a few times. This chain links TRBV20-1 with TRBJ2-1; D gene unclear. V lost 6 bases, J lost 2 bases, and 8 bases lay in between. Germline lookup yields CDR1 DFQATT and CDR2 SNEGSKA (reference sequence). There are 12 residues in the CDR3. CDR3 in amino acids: CSAYSAYNEQFF. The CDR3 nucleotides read TGCAGTGCGTACTCCGCCTACAATGAGCAGTTCTTC.

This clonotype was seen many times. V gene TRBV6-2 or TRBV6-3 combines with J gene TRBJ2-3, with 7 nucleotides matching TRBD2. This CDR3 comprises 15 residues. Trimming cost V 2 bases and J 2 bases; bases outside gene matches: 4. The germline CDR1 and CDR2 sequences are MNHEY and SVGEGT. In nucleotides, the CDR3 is TGTGCCAGCAGTTACAGGACTAGTTTCACAGATACGCAGTATTTT. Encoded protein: CASSYRTSFTDTQYF.

CDR3 in amino acids: CASSVANYEQFF. CDR3 in DNA: TGCGCCAGCAGCGTGGCTAACTACGAGCAGTTCTTC. The rearrangement uses TRBV5-1 and TRBJ2-4; D gene unclear. TRBJ2-1 matches the DNA end more closely, so the J call is doubtful. Germline V CDR1 and CDR2: SGHRS, YFSETQ. CDR3 length equals 12 residues.

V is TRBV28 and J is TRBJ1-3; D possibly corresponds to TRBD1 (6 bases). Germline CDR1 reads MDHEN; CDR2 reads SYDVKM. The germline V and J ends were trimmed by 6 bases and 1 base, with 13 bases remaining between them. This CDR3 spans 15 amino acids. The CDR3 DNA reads TGTGCCAGCAGAGGACAGCTCATTTCTGGAAACACCATATATTTT. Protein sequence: CASRGQLISGNTIYF.

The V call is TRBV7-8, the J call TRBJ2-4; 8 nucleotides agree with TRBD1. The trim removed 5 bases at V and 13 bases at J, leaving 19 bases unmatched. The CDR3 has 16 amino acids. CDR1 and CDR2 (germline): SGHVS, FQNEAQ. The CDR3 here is CASSHGRTGGGNEQYF. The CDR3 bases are TGTGCCAGCAGCCACGGGAGAACAGGGGGAGGAAATGAGCAGTACTTC.

CDR3 region: CATEASNEKLFF. Written as DNA, the CDR3 is TGTGCCACCGAGGCATCTAATGAAAAACTGTTTTTT. V gene TRBV28 combines with J gene TRBJ1-4; unclear D gene. The germline gives CDR1 MDHEN, CDR2 SYDVKM. The CDR3 covers 12 residues. V dropped 10 bases and J dropped 3 bases, with 9 bases sitting between them.

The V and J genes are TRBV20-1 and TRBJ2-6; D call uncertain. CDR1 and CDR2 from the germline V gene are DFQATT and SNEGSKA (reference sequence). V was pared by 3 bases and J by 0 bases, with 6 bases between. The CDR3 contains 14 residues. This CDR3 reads CSASMDSGANVLTF. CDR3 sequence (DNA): TGCAGTGCTAGCATGGACTCTGGGGCCAACGTCCTGACTTTC.

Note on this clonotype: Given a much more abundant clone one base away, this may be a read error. For the CDR3, the DNA is TGTGCCGGCACACAGCAACCTAACTATGGCTACACCTTC. This codes for CAGTQQPNYGYTF. The gene calls are TRBV2 and TRBJ1-2, with D unresolved. CDR3 length: 13 residues. CDR1 SNHLY and CDR2 FYNNEI come from the germline V gene. The V end was cut by 11 bases, the J end by 0 bases, with 13 bases between.

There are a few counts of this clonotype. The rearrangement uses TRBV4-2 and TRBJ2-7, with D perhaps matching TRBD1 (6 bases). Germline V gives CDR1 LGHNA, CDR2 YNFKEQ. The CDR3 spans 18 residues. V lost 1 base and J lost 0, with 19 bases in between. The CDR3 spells CASSQGLPGASSSYEQYF. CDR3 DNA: TGTGCCAGCAGCCAAGGCTTACCAGGGGCTTCGAGCTCCTACGAGCAGTACTTC.

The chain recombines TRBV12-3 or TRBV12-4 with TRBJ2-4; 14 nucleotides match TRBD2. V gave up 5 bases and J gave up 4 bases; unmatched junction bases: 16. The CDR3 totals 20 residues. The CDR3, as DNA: TGTGCCAGCAGTCCCCCGGGTCTAGGGGGACTAGCGGGAGAAAAAAACATTCAGTACTTC. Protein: CASSPPGLGGLAGEKNIQYF.